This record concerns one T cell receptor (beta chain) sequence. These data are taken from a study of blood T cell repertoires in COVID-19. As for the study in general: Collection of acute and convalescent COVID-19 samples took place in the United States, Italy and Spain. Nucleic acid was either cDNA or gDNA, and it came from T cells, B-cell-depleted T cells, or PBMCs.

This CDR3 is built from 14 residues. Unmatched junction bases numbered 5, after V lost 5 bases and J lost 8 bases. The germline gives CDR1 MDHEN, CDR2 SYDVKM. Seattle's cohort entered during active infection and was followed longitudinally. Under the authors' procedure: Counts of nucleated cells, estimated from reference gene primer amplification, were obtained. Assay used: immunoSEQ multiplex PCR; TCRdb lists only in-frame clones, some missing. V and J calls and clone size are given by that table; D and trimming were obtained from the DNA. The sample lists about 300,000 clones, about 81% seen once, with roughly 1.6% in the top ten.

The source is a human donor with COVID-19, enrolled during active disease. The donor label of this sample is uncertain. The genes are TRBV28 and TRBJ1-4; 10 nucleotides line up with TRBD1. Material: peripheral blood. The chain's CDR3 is CASSGTGVDEKLFF. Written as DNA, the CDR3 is TGTGCCAGCAGTGGGACAGGGGTGGACGAAAAACTGTTTTTT.